Here is one T cell receptor beta chain with its context. Per the study methods: Cell counts per sample came from amplifying reference gene primers. Sequencing used immunoSEQ multiplex PCR; TCRdb keeps in-frame clones, though not all of them. From that table come the V and J calls and clone size; the DNA was used to work out D and trimming. Among about 100,000 clones listed, around 88% were seen once. CDR3 length: 16 residues. The germline CDR1 and CDR2 sequences are MDHEN and SYDVKM. V shed 7 bases, J shed 1 base, and the junction held 5 bases outside the gene matches. The data were taken from a study of blood T cell repertoires in COVID-19. Overall study context: Whether acute or convalescent, the COVID-19 samples came from the United States, Italy and Spain. Nucleic acid was either cDNA or gDNA, and it came from T cells, B-cell-depleted T cells, or PBMCs.

The sequence came from a human donor in a cohort sampled during active COVID-19. The chain joins TRBV28 to TRBJ1-5; 12 bases line up with TRBD1. Input material: peripheral blood. CDR3 sequence: CASKGQGASSNQPQHF. In DNA, the CDR3 is TGTGCCAGCAAGGGACAGGGGGCTTCCAGCAATCAGCCCCAGCATTTT.